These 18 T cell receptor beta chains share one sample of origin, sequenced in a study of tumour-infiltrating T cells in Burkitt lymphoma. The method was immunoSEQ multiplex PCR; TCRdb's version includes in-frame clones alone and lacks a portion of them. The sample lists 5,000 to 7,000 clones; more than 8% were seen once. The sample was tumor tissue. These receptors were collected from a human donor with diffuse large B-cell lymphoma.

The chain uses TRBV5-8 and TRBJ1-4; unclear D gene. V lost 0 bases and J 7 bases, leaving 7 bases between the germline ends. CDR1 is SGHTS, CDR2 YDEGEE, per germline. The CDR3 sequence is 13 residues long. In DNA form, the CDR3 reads TGTGCCAGCAGCTTGGGGGAAGCTGAAAAACTGTTTTTT. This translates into CASSLGEAEKLFF.

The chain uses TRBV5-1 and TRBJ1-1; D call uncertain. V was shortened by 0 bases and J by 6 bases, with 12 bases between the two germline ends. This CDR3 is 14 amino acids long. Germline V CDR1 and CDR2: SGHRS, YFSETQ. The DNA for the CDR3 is TGCGCCAGCAGCTTGGATCTACAGAAGTCTGAAGCTTTCTTT. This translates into CASSLDLQKSEAFF. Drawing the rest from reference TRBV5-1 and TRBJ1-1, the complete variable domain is KAGVTQTPRYLIKTRGQQVTLSCSPISGHRSVSWYQQTPGQGLQFLFEYFSETQRNKGNFPGRFSGRQFSNSRSEMNVSTLELGDSALYLCASSLDLQKSEAFFGQGTRLTVV.

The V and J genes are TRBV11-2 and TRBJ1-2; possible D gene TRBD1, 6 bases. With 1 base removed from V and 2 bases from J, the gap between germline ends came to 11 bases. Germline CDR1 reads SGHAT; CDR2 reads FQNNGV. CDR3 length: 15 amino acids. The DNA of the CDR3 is TGTGCCAGCAGCTTAGTACCCGGACAGAACTATGGCTACACCTTC. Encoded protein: CASSLVPGQNYGYTF.

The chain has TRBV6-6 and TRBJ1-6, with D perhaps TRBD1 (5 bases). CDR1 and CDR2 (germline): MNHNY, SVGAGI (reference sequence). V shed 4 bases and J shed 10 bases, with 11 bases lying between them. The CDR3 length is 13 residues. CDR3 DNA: TGTGCCAGCAGTTCGGGGGGTGACTCACCCCTCCACTTT. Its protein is CASSSGGDSPLHF.

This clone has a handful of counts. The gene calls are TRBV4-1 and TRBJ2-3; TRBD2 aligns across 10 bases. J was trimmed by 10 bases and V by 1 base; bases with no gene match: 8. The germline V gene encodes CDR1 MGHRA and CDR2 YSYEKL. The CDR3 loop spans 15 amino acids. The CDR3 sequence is CASSQGLVLAGSQYF. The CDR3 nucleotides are TGCGCCAGCAGCCAAGGACTAGTACTAGCGGGGTCGCAGTATTTT.

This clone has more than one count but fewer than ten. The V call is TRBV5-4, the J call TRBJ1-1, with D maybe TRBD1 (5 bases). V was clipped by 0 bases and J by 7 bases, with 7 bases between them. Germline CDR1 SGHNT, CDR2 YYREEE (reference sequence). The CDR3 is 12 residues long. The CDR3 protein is CASSLAGLEAFF. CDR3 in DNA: TGTGCCAGCAGCTTGGCGGGGCTTGAAGCTTTCTTT.

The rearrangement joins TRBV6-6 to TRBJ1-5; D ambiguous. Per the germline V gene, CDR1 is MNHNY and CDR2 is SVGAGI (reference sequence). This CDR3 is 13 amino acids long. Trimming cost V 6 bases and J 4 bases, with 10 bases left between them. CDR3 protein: CASSLFSNQPQHF. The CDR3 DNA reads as TGTGCCAGCAGCCTCTTCTCGAATCAGCCCCAGCATTTT.

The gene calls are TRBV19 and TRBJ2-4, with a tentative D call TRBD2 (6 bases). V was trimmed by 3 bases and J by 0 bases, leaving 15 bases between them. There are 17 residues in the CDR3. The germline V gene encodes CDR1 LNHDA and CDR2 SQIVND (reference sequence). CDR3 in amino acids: CASSIPPRGLAKNIQYF. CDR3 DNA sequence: TGTGCCAGTAGTATCCCCCCAAGGGGACTAGCCAAAAACATTCAGTACTTC.

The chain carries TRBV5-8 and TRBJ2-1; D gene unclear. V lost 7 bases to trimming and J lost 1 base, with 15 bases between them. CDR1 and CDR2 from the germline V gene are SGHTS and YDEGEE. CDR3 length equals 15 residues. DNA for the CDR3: TGTGCCAGCCTTCCTCAGGTTCTGTCCTACAATGAGCAGTTCTTC. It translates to CASLPQVLSYNEQFF.

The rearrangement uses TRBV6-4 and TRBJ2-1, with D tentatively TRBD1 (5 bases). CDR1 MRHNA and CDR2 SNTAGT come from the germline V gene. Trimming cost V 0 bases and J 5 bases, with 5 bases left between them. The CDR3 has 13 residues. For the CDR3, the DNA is TGTGCCAGCAGTGACTCGGACAACAATGAGCAGTTCTTC. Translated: CASSDSDNNEQFF.

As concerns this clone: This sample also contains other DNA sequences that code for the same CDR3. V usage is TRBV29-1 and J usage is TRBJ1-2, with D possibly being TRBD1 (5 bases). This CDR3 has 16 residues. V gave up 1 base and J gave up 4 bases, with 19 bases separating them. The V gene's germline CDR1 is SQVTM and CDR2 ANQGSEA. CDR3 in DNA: TGCAGCGTTGAAGGCGTGGGAACAGGTCAAGGCTATGGCTACACCTTC. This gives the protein CSVEGVGTGQGYGYTF.

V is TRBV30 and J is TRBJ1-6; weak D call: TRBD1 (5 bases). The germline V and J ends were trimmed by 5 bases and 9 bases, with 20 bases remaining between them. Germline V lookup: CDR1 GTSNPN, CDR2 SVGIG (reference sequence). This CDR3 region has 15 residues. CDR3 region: CAWWSGGGGGSPLHF. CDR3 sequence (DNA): TGTGCCTGGTGGAGCGGGGGTGGCGGCGGTTCACCCCTCCACTTT.

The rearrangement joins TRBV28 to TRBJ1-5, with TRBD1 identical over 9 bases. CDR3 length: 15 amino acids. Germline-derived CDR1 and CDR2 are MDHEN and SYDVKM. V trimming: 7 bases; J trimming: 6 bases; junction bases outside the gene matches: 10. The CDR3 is CASTQVQGAGQPQHF. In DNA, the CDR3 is TGTGCCAGCACCCAAGTACAGGGGGCGGGTCAGCCCCAGCATTTT.

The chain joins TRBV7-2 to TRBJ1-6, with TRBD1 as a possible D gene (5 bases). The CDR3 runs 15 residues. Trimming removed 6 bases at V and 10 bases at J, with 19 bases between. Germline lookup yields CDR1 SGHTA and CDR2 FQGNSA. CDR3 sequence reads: CASSRDVGGGSPLHF. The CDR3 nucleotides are TGTGCCAGCAGTAGGGACGTTGGGGGGGGATCACCCCTCCACTTT.

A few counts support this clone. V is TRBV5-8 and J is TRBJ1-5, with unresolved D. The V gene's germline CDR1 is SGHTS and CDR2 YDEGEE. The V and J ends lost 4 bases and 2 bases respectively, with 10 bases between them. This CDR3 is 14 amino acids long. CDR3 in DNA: TGTGCCAGCAGCCCTCGGGAGGGCAATCAGCCCCAGCATTTT. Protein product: CASSPREGNQPQHF.

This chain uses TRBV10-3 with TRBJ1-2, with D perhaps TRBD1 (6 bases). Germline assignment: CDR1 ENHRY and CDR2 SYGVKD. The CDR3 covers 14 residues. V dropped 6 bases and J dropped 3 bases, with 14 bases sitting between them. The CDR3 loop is CAISETRGYYGYTF. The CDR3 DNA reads TGTGCCATCAGCGAGACAAGGGGGTACTATGGCTACACCTTC.

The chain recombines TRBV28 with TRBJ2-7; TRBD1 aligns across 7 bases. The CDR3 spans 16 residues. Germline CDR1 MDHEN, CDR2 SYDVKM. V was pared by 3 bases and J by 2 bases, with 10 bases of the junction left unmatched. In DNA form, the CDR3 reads TGTGCCAGCAGTTTCCGGACAGGCCTAATTCCCTACGAGCAGTACTTC. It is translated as CASSFRTGLIPYEQYF.

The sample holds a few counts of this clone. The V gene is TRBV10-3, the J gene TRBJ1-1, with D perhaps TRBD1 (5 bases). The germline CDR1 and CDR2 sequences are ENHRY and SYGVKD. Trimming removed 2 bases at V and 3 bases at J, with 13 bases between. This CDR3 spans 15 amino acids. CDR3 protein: CAISELGGDDTEAFF. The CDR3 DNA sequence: TGTGCCATCAGTGAGCTGGGGGGAGACGACACTGAAGCTTTCTTT.